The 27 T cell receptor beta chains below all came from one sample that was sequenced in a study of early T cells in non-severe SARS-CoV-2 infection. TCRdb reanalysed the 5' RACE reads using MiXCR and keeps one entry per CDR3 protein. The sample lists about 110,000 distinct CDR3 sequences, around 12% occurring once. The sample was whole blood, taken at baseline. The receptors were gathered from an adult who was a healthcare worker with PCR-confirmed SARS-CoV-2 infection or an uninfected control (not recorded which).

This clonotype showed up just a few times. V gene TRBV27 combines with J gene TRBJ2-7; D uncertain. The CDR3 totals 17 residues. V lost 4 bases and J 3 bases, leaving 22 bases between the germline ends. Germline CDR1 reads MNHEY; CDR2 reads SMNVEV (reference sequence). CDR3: CASSSGAAGPILYEQYF. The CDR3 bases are TGTGCCAGCAGTTCAGGTGCGGCAGGCCCGATACTCTACGAGCAGTACTTC.

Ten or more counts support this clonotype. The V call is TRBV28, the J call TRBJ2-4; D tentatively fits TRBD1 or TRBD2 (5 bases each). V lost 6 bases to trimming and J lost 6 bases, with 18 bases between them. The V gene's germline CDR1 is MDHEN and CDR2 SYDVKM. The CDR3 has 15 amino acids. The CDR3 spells CASSSSGASRNIQYF. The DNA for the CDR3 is TGTGCCAGCAGCTCTTCCGGGGCCTCAAGAAACATTCAGTACTTC. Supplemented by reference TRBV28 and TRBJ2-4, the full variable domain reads DVKVTQSSRYLVKRTGEKVFLECVQDMDHENMFWYRQDPGLGLRLIYFSYDVKMKEKGDIPEGYSVSREKKERFSLILESASTNQTSMYLCASSSSGASRNIQYFGAGTRLSVL.

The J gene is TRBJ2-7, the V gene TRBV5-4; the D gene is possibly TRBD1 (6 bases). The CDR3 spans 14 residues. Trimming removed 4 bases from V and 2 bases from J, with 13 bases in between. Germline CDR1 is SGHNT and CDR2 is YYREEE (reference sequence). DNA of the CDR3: TGTGCCAGCAGCGATACAGGGTCCCCCTACGAGCAGTACTTC. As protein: CASSDTGSPYEQYF.

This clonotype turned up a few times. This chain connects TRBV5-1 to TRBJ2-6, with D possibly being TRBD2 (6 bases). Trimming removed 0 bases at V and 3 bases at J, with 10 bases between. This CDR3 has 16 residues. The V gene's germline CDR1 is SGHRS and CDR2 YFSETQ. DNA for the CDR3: TGCGCCAGCAGCTTGGCCGGGGGAGTTGGGGCCAACGTCCTGACTTTC. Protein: CASSLAGGVGANVLTF.

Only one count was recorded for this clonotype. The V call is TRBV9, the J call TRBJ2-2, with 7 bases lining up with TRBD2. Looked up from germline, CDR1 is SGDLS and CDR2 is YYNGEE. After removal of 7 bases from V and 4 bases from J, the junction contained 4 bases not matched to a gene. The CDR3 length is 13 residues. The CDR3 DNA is TGTGCCAGCGCTAGCGGTCGCACCGGGGAGCTGTTTTTT. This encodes CASASGRTGELFF.

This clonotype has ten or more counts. The CDR3 DNA is TGTGCCAGCAGCTTGGCAGGGCTTTCCTACGAGCAGTACTTC. Protein sequence: CASSLAGLSYEQYF. The chain carries TRBV7-2 and TRBJ2-7, with D perhaps matching TRBD1 (5 bases). From germline, CDR1 is SGHTA and CDR2 FQGNSA. CDR3 length: 14 amino acids. The V end was cut by 3 bases, the J end by 1 base, with 10 bases between.

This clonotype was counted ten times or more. The CDR3 loop is CASSIRTAGGSYNSPLHF. For the CDR3, the DNA is TGTGCCAGTAGTATCCGGACAGCGGGAGGCTCCTATAATTCACCCCTCCACTTT. The chain uses TRBV19 and TRBJ1-6, with D possibly matching TRBD1 (6 bases). V lost 3 bases, J lost 0 bases, and 15 bases lay in between. The CDR3 consists of 18 residues. CDR1 is LNHDA and CDR2 is SQIVND in the germline V gene (reference sequence).

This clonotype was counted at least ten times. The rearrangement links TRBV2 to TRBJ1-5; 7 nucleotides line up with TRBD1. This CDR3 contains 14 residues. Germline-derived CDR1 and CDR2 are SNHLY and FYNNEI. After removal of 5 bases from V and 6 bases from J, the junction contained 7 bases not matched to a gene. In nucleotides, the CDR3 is TGTGCCAGCAGTCTCGGACAGGCAGGTCAGCCCCAGCATTTT. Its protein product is CASSLGQAGQPQHF.

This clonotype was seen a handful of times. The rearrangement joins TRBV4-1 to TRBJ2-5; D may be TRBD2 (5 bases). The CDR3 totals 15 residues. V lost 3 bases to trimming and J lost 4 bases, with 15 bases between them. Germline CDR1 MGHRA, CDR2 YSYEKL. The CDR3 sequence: CASSHPGRVGETQYF. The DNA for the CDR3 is TGCGCCAGCAGCCACCCCGGGCGGGTAGGAGAGACCCAGTACTTC.

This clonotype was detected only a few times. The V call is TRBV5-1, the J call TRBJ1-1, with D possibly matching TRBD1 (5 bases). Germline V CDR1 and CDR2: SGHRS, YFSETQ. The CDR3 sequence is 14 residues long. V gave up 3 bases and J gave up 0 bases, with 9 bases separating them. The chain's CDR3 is CASSSTVMNTEAFF. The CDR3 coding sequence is TGCGCCAGCAGCTCGACAGTTATGAACACTGAAGCTTTCTTT.

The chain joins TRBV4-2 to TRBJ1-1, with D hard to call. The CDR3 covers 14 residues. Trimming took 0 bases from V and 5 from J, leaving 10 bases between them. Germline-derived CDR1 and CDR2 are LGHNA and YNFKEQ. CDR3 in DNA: TGTGCCAGCAGCCAAGATGTGCGGGGAACTGAAGCTTTCTTT. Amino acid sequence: CASSQDVRGTEAFF.

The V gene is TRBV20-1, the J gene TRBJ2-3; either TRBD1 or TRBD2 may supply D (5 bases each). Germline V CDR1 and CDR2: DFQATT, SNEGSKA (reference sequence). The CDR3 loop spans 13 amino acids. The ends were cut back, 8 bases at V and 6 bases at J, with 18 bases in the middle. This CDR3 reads CSPGAQGSDTQYF. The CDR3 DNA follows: TGCAGTCCCGGGGCTCAGGGTTCGGATACGCAGTATTTT.

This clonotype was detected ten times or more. The CDR3 nucleotides are TGTGCCAGCTCACCACCGGGGCGGGTTCATCAGCCCCAGCATTTT. It specifies CASSPPGRVHQPQHF. This chain uses TRBV18 with TRBJ1-5; D is possibly TRBD1 (5 bases). The CDR3 length is 15 residues. The V and J ends lost 0 bases and 5 bases respectively, with 11 bases between them. Germline V gene data show CDR1 as KGHSH and CDR2 as LQKENI.

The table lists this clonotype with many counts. CDR3 sequence (DNA): TGCGCCAGCAGCCCGGGACTAGCGGGAGGGAATAATGAGCAGTTCTTC. Its translation: CASSPGLAGGNNEQFF. The chain links TRBV5-1 to TRBJ2-1, with 16 bases fitting TRBD2. J was trimmed by 7 bases and V by 4 bases; bases with no gene match: 5. The V gene's germline CDR1 is SGHRS and CDR2 YFSETQ. The CDR3 consists of 16 residues.

The CDR3 sequence is CASSSVFSTSYNEQFF. The DNA for the CDR3 is TGTGCCAGCAGCTCGGTGTTCAGTACCTCCTACAATGAGCAGTTCTTC. V usage is TRBV7-7 and J usage is TRBJ2-1; D gene unclear. Trimming took 4 bases from V and 0 from J, leaving 13 bases between them. The CDR3 has 16 amino acids. Germline V gives CDR1 SSHAT, CDR2 FNYEAQ (reference sequence). Together with reference TRBV7-7 and TRBJ2-1, the CDR3 gives the full variable domain: GAGVSQSPRYKVTKRGQDVTLRCDPISSHATLYWYQQALGQGPEFLTYFNYEAQPDKSGLPSDRFSAERPEGSISTLTIQRTEQRDSAMYRCASSSVFSTSYNEQFFGPGTRLTVL.

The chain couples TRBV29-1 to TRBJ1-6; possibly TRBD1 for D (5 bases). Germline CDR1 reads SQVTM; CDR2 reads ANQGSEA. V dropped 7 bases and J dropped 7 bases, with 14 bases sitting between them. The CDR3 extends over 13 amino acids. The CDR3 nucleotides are TGCAGCGCTTCCAGGGATGTAAATTCACCCCTCCACTTT. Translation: CSASRDVNSPLHF.

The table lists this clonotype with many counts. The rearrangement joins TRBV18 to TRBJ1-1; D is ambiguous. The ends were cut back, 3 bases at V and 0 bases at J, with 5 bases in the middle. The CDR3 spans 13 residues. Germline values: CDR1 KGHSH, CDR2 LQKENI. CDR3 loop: CASSPALNTEAFF. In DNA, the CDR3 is TGTGCCAGCTCACCCGCTTTGAACACTGAAGCTTTCTTT.

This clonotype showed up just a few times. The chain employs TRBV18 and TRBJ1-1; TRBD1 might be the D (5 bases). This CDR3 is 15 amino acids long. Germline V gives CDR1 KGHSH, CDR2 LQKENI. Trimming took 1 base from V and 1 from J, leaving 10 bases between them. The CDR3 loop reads CASSPLDSPNTEAFF. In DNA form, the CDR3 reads TGTGCCAGCTCACCACTAGACAGCCCGAACACTGAAGCTTTCTTT. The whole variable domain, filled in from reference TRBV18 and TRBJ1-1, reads NAGVMQNPRHLVRRRGQEARLRCSPMKGHSHVYWYRQLPEEGLKFMVYLQKENIIDESGMPKERFSAEFPKEGPSILRIQQVVRGDSAAYFCASSPLDSPNTEAFFGQGTRLTVV.

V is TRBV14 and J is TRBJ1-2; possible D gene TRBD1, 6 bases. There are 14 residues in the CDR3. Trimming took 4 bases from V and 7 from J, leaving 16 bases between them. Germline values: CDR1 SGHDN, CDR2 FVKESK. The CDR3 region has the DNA TGTGCCAGCAGCCCGAAGCGGACAGCGAGTGGCTACACCTTC. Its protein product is CASSPKRTASGYTF.

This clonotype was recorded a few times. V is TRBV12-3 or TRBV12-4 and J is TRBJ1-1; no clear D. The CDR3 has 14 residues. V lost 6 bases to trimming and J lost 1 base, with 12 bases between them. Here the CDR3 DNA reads TGTGCCAGCAGGACTGAACCCCCGAACACTGAAGCTTTCTTT. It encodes CASRTEPPNTEAFF.

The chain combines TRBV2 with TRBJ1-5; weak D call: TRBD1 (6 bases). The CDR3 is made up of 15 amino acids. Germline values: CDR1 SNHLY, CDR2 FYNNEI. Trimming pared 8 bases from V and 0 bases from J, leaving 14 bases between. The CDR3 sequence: CASDRQGISNQPQHF. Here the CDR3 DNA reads TGTGCCAGCGACAGGCAGGGGATTAGCAATCAGCCCCAGCATTTT. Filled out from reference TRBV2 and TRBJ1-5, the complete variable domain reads EPEVTQTPSHQVTQMGQEVILRCVPISNHLYFYWYRQILGQKVEFLVSFYNNEISEKSEIFDDQFSVERPDGSNFTLKIRSTKLEDSAMYFCASDRQGISNQPQHFGDGTRLSIL.

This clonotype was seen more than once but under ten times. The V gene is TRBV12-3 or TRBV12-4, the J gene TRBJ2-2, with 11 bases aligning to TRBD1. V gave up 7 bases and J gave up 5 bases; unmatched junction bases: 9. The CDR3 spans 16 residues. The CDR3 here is CASNRTGGARTGELFF. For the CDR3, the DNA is TGTGCCAGCAACCGGACAGGGGGCGCCCGTACCGGGGAGCTGTTTTTT.

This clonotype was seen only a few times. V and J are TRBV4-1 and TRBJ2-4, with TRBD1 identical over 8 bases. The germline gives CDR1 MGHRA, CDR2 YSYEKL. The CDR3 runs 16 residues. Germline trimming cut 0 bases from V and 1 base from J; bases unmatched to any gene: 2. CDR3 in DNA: TGCGCCAGCAGCCAAGATCGGGACAGGGCCAAAAACATTCAGTACTTC. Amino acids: CASSQDRDRAKNIQYF.

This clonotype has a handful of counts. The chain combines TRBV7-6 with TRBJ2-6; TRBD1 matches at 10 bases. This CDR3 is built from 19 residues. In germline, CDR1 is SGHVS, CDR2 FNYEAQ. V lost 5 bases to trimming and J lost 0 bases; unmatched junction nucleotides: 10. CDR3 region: CASSQTGGYPNSGANVLTF. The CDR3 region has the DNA TGTGCCAGCAGCCAGACAGGGGGCTATCCTAACTCTGGGGCCAACGTCCTGACTTTC.

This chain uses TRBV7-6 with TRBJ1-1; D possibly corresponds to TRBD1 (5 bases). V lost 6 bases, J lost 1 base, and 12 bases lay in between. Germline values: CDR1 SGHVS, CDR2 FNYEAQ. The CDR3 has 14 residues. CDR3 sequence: CASSYTDRNTEAFF. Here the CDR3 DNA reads TGTGCCAGCAGTTACACCGACAGGAACACTGAAGCTTTCTTT.

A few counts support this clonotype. The CDR3 loop reads CASSLNQGEQFF. DNA for the CDR3: TGTGCCAGCAGCTTAAACCAGGGAGAGCAGTTCTTC. The chain carries TRBV7-3 and TRBJ2-1; D perhaps matches TRBD1 (5 bases). The V end lost 1 base, the J end lost 10 bases, and 8 bases lay between the germline ends. Germline values: CDR1 SGHTA, CDR2 FQGTGA. The CDR3 loop spans 12 amino acids.

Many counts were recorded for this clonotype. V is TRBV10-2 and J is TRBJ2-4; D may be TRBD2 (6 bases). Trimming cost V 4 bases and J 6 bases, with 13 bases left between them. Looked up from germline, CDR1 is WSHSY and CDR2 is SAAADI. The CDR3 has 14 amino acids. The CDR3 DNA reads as TGCGCCAGCAGTGTGCGCGGGACCGTAAACATTCAGTACTTC. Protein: CASSVRGTVNIQYF.